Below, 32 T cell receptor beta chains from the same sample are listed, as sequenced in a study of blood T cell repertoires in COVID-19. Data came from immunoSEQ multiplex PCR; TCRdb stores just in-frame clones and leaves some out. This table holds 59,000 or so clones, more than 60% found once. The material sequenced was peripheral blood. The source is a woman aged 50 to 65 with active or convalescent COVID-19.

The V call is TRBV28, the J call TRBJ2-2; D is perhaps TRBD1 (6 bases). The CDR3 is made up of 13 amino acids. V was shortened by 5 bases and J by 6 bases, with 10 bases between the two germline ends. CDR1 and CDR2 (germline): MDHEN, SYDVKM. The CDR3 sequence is CASSAGQSGELFF. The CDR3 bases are TGTGCCAGCAGTGCAGGACAGTCCGGGGAGCTGTTTTTT.

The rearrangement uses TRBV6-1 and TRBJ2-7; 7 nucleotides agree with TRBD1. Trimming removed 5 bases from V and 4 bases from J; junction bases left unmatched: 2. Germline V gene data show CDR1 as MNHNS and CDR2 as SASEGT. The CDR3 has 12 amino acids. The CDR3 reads CASSMGQYEQYF. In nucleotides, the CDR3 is TGTGCCAGCAGTATGGGACAGTACGAGCAGTACTTC.

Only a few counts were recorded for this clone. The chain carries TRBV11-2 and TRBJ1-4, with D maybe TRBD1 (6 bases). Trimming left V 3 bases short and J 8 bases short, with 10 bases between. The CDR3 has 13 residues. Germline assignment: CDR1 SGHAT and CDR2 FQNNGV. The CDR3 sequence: CASSFTGPEKLFF. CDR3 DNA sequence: TGTGCCAGCAGCTTTACAGGGCCCGAAAAACTGTTTTTT. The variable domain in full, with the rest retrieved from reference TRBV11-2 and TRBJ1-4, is EAGVAQSPRYKIIEKRQSVAFWCNPISGHATLYWYQQILGQGPKLLIQFQNNGVVDDSQLPKDRFSAERLKGVDSTLKIQPAKLEDSAVYLCASSFTGPEKLFFGSGTQLSVL.

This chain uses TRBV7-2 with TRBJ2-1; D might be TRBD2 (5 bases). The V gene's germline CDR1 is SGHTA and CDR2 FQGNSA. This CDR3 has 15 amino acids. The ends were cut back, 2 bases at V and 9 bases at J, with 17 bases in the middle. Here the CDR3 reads CASSLSALEGIEQFF. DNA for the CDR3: TGTGCCAGCAGCTTATCTGCACTAGAGGGTATTGAGCAGTTCTTC.

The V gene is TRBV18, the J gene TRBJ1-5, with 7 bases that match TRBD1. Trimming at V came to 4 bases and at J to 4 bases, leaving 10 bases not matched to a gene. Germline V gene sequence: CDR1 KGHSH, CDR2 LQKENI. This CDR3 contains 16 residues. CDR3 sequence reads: CASSLLPGTANQPQHF. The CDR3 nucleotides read TGTGCCAGCTCACTACTTCCCGGGACAGCAAATCAGCCCCAGCATTTT.

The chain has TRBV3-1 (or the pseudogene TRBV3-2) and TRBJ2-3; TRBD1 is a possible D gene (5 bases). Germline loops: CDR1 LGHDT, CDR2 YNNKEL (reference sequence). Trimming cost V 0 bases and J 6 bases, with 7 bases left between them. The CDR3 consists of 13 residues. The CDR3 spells CASSQEGVDTQYF. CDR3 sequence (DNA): TGTGCCAGCAGCCAAGAAGGGGTCGATACGCAGTATTTT.

CDR3 sequence reads: CASSIGGLSTDTQYF. CDR3 in DNA: TGTGCCAGTAGTATTGGTGGCCTGAGCACAGATACGCAGTATTTT. The chain carries TRBV19 and TRBJ2-3; no firm D call. Trimming left V 3 bases short and J 0 bases short, with 10 bases between. In germline, CDR1 is LNHDA, CDR2 SQIVND (reference sequence). This CDR3 comprises 15 residues.

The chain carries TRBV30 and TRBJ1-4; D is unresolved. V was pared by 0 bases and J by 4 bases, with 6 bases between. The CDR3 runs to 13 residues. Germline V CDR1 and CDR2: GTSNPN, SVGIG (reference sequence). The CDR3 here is CAWSVGYNEKLFF. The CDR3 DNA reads TGTGCCTGGAGTGTGGGCTATAATGAAAAACTGTTTTTT.

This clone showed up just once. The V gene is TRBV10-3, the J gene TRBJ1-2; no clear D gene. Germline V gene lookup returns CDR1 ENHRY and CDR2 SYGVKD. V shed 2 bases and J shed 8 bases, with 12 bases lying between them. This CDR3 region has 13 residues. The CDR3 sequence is CAISEDGALGYTF. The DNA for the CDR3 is TGTGCCATCAGTGAGGACGGAGCCTTAGGCTACACCTTC.

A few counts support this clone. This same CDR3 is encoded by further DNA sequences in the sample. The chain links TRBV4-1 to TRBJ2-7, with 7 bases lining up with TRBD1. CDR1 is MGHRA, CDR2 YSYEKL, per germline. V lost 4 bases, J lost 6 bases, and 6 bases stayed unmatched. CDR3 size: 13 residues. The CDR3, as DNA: TGCGCCAGCAGCCGAGCAGGGGGTGGCGAGCAGTACTTC. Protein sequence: CASSRAGGGEQYF.

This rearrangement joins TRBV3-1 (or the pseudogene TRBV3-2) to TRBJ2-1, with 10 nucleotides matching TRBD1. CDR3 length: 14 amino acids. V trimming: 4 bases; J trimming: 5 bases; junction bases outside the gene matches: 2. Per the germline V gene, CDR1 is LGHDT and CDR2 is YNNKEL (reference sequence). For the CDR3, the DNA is TGTGCCAGCAGCCCGGGACAGGGGAACAATGAGCAGTTCTTC. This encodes CASSPGQGNNEQFF.

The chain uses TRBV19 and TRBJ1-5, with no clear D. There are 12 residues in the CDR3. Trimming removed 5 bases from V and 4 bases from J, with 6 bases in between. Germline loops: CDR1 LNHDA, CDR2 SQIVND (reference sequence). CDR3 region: CASSFKNQPQHF. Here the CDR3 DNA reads TGTGCCAGTAGTTTCAAAAATCAGCCCCAGCATTTT.

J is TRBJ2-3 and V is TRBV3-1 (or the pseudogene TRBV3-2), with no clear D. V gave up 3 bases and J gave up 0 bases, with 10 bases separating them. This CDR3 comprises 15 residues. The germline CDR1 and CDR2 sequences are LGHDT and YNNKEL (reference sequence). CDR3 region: CASSQTLHSTDTQYF. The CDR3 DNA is TGTGCCAGCAGCCAGACTCTTCATAGCACAGATACGCAGTATTTT.

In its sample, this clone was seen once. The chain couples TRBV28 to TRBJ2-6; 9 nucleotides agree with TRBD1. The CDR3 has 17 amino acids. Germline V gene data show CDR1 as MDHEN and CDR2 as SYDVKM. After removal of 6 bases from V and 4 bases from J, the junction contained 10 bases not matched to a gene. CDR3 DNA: TGTGCCAGCAGAGCCGGGACAGGGAGAGCGGGGGCCAACGTCCTGACTTTC. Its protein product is CASRAGTGRAGANVLTF. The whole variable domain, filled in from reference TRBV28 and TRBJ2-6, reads DVKVTQSSRYLVKRTGEKVFLECVQDMDHENMFWYRQDPGLGLRLIYFSYDVKMKEKGDIPEGYSVSREKKERFSLILESASTNQTSMYLCASRAGTGRAGANVLTFGAGSRLTVL.

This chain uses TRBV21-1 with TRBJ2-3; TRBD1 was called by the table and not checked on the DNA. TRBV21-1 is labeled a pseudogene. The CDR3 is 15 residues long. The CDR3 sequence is CASNSRTGEPDTQYF. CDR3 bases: TGTGCCAGCAACTCTAGGACAGGGGAACCAGATACGCAGTATTTT.

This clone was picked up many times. CDR3 coding DNA: TGTGCCAGCAGCCTGGGGGCAGGCGGGAGGGCCGGGGTCGAGCAGTACTTC. Amino acid sequence: CASSLGAGGRAGVEQYF. V and J are TRBV3-1 (or the pseudogene TRBV3-2) and TRBJ2-7; 9 nucleotides align to TRBD2. The CDR3 has 17 residues. Germline V gene data show CDR1 as LGHDT and CDR2 as YNNKEL (reference sequence). Germline trimming cut 4 bases from V and 6 bases from J; bases unmatched to any gene: 16.

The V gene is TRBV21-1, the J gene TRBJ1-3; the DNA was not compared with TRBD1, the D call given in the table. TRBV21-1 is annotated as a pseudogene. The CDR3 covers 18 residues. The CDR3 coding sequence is TGTGCCAGCAGCATCATGAGACAGGGGCTTGATACTGGAAACACCATATATTTT. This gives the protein CASSIMRQGLDTGNTIYF.

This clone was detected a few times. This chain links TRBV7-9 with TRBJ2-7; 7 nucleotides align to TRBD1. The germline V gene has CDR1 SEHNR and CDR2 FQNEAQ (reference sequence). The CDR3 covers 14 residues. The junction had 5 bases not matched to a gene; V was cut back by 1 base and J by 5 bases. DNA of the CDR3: TGTGCCAGCAGCTTAGGTGGGACAGTTAACGAGCAGTACTTC. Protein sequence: CASSLGGTVNEQYF. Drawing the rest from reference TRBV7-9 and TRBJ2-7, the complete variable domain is DTGVSQNPRHKITKRGQNVTFRCDPISEHNRLYWYRQTLGQGPEFLTYFQNEAQLEKSRLLSDRFSAERPKGSFSTLEIQRTEQGDSAMYLCASSLGGTVNEQYFGPGTRLTVT.

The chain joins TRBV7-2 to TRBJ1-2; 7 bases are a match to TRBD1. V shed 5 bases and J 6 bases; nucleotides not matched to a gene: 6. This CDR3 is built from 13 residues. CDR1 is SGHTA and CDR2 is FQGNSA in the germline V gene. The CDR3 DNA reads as TGTGCCAGCAGCCGACAGGGTACGGATGGCTACACCTTC. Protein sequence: CASSRQGTDGYTF.

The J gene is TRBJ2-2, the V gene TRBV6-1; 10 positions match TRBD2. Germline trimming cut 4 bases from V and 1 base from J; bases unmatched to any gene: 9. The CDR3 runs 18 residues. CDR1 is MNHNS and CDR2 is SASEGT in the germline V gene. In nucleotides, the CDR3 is TGTGCCAGCAGTGTGGCCAGCAGCGGGAGGGTGAACACCGGGGAGCTGTTTTTT. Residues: CASSVASSGRVNTGELFF.

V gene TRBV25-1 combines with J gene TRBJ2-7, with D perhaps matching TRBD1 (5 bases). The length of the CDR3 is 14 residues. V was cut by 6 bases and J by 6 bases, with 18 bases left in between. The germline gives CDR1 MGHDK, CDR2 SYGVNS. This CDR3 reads CASSPFGAPREQYF. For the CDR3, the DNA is TGTGCCAGCAGCCCCTTTGGGGCACCTCGCGAGCAGTACTTC.

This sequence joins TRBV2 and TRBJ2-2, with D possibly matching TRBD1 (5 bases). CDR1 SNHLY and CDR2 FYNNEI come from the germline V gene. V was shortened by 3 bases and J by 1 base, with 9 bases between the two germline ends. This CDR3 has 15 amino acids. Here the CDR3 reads CASSEQGMNTGELFF. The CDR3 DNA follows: TGTGCCAGCAGTGAGCAGGGAATGAACACCGGGGAGCTGTTTTTT.

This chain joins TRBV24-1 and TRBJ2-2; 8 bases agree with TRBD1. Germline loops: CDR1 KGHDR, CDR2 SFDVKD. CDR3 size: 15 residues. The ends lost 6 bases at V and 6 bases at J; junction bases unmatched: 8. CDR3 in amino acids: CATSSAGGAAGELFF. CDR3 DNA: TGTGCCACCAGTTCCGCAGGGGGCGCGGCCGGGGAGCTGTTTTTT.

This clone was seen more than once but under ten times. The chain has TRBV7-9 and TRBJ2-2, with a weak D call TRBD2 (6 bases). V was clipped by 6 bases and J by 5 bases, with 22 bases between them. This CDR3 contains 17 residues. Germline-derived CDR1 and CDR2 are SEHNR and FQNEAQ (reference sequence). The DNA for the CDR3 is TGTGCCAGCAGGTTACCCCGAGGGAGGAGTTCAACCGGGGAGCTGTTTTTT. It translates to CASRLPRGRSSTGELFF.

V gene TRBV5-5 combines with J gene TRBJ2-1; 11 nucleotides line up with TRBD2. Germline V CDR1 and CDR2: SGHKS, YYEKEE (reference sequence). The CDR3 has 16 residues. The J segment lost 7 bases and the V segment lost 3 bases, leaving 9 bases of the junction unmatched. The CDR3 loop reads CASSSGEGLAANEQFF. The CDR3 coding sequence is TGTGCCAGCAGCTCCGGAGAGGGACTAGCGGCGAATGAGCAGTTCTTC. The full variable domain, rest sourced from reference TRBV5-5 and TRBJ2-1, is DAGVTQSPTHLIKTRGQQVTLRCSPISGHKSVSWYQQVLGQGPQFIFQYYEKEERGRGNFPDRFSARQFPNYSSELNVNALLLGDSALYLCASSSGEGLAANEQFFGPGTRLTVL.

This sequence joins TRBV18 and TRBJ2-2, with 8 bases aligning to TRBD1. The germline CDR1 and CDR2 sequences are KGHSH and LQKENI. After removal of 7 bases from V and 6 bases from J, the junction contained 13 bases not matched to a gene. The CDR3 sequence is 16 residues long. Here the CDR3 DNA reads TGTGCCAGCTTTAACCAGGGGGACAGGTTCGCCGGGGAGCTGTTTTTT. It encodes CASFNQGDRFAGELFF.

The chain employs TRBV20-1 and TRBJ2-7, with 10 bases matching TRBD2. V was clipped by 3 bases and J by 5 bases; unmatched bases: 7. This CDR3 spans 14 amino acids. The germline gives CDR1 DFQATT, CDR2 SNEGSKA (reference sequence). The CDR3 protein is CSASRASGSDEQYF. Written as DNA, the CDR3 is TGCAGTGCTAGTAGGGCTAGCGGGAGTGACGAGCAGTACTTC.

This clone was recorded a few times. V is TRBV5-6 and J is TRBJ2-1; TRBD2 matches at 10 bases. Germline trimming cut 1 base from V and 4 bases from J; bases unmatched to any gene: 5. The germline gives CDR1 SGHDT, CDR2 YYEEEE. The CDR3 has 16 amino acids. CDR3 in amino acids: CASSLLTSGVYNEQFF. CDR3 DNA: TGTGCCAGCAGCTTGCTCACTAGCGGGGTATACAATGAGCAGTTCTTC.

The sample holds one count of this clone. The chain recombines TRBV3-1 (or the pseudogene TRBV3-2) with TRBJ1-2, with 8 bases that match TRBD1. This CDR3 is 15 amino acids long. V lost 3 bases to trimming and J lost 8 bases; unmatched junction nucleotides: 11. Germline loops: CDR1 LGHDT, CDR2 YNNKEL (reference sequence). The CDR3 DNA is TGTGCCAGCAGCCAGGTCACCCAGGACAGGGCGGGCTACACCTTC. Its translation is CASSQVTQDRAGYTF.

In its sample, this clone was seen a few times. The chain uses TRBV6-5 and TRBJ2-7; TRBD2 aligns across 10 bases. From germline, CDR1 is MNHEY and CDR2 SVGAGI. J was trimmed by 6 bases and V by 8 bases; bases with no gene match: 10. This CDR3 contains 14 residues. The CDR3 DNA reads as TGTGCCAGCGCCATCCGGACTAGCGGAGTCGAGCAGTACTTC. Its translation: CASAIRTSGVEQYF.

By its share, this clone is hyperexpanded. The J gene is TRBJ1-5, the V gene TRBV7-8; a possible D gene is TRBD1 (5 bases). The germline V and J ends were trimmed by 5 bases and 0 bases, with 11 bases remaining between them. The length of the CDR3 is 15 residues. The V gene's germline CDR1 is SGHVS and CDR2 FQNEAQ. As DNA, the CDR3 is TGTGCCAGCAGCCTAAGGGGCGATAGCAATCAGCCCCAGCATTTT. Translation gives CASSLRGDSNQPQHF.

CDR3 protein: CAWSGWDRGLYEQYF. The CDR3 bases are TGTGCCTGGAGTGGTTGGGACAGGGGACTCTACGAGCAGTACTTC. The chain recombines TRBV30 with TRBJ2-7; 10 bases are shared with TRBD1. This CDR3 comprises 15 residues. The germline V gene has CDR1 GTSNPN and CDR2 SVGIG (reference sequence). Trimming removed 1 base from V and 3 bases from J; junction bases left unmatched: 6.